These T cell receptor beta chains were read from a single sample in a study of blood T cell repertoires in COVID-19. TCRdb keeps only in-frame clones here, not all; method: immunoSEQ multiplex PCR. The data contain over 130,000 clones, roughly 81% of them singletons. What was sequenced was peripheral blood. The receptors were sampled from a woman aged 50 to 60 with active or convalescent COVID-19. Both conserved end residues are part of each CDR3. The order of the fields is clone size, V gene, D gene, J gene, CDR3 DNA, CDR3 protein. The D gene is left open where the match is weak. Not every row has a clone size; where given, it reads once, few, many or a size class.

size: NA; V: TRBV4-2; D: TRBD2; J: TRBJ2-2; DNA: TGTGCCAGCAGCCAAGTCGGGACTAGCGGGAGGGCCACCGGGGAGCTGTTTTTT; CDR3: CASSQVGTSGRATGELFF
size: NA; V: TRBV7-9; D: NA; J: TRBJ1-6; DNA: TGTGCCAGCAGCCGACAAGAGAATTCACCCCTCCACTTT; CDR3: CASSRQENSPLHF
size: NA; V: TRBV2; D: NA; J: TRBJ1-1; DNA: TGTGCCAGCAGTGAAGCGCGGGGGGCATTGAACACTGAAGCTTTCTTT; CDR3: CASSEARGALNTEAFF
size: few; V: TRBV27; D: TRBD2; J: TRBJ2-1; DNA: TGTGCCAGCCGAGTTCTCCGGGACTACCCCTACAATGAGCAGTTCTTC; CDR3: CASRVLRDYPYNEQFF
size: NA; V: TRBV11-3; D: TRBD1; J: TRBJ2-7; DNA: TGTGCCAGCAGCTCCTTGACAGGGGGTGGTGAGCAGTACTTC; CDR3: CASSSLTGGGEQYF
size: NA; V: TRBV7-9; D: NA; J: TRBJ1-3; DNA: TGTGCCAGCAGCTTTTATGGGGGGAACACCATATATTTT; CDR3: CASSFYGGNTIYF
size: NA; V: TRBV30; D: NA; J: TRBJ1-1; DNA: TGTGCCTGGAGGAGGGACACGAACACTGAAGCTTTCTTT; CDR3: CAWRRDTNTEAFF
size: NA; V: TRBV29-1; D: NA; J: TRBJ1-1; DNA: TGCAGCGCCACCGACAGCCAAAACACTGAAGCTTTCTTT; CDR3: CSATDSQNTEAFF
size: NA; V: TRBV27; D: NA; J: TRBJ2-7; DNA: TGTGCCAGCAGCCCTGGGCAGGGAGGCTACGAGCAGTACTTC; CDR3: CASSPGQGGYEQYF
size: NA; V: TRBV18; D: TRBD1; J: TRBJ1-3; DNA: TGTGCCAGCTCACCACTCGATTGGGACAGGGCGGACACCATATATTTT; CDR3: CASSPLDWDRADTIYF
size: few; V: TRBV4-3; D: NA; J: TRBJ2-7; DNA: TGCGCCAGCAGCCAAGGGCAGGGTCGCGAGCAGTACTTC; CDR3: CASSQGQGREQYF
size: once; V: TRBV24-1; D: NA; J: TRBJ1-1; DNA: TGTGCCACCAGTGACCCCGGACAGCCGAACACTGAAGCTTTCTTT; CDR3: CATSDPGQPNTEAFF
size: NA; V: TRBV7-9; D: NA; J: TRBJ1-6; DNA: TGTGCCAGCAGCCCTGACCTCGCGGATTCACCCCTCCACTTT; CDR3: CASSPDLADSPLHF
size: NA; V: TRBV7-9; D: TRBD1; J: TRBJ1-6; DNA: TGTGCCAGCAGGGCTACAGGGGGTCGGAATTCACCCCTCCACTTT; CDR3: CASRATGGRNSPLHF
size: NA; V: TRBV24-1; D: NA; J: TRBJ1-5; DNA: TGTGCCACCAGTGTAACAGGGTGGCATCAGCCCCAGCATTTT; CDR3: CATSVTGWHQPQHF
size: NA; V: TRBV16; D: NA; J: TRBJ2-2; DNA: TGTGCCAGCAGCCAAGGGACACCGAACACCGGGGAGCTGTTTTTT; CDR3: CASSQGTPNTGELFF
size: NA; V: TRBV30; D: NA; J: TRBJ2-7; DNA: TGTGCCTGGAGTGTTGGGGGGACCTTCTACGAGCAGTACTTC; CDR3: CAWSVGGTFYEQYF
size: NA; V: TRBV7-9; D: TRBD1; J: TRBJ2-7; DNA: TGTGCCAGCAGCTTCAGGACAGGGGGCATCGACGAGCAGTACTTC; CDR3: CASSFRTGGIDEQYF